This T cell receptor (beta chain) comes out of a study of blood T cell repertoires in COVID-19. Study background: The origin of the acute and convalescent COVID-19 samples was the United States, Italy and Spain.

Authors' methods: Reference gene primer amplification gave nucleated cell count estimates. Sequenced by immunoSEQ multiplex PCR; TCRdb stores in-frame clones only, minus some. V and J calls and clone size come straight from that table; D and trimming were deduced from the DNA. Altogether 150,000 to 200,000 clones are present, 86% being singletons, with the ten largest covering roughly 2.8%. CDR1 and CDR2 (germline): SQVTM, ANQGSEA. Trimming removed 6 bases from V and 3 bases from J, with 8 bases in between. This CDR3 comprises 11 residues. This TCR derives from a woman in her 30s with active or convalescent COVID-19. Sequencing was done on a sample of peripheral blood. The chain has TRBV29-1 and TRBJ1-2; D call uncertain. The chain's CDR3 is CSVPGDYGYTF. CDR3 DNA: TGCAGCGTCCCGGGAGACTATGGCTACACCTTC.